The 25 T cell receptor beta chains below were found in one sample sequenced in a study of beta chain features in type 1 diabetes. Overall study findings and caveats: Researchers report that Type 1 diabetes patients had moderately but significantly shorter TCRB CDR3s across all four CD4+ subsets.

These receptors have no identified antigens. The authors reverse transcribed all of the isolated RNA, so sequencing captured expressed TCRB transcripts. TCRdb's copy holds only in-frame clones and misses some; the assay was immunoSEQ multiplex PCR. In the table there are 100,000 to 150,000 clones, around 9% of which are singletons. Sample: central memory CD4+ T cells from blood. These receptors all come from a man aged 25-45 years with type 1 diabetes.

This clone has more than one count but fewer than ten. This CDR3 is CASSSDSSYNEQFF. In nucleotides, the CDR3 is TGCGCCAGCAGCTCGGACAGCTCGTACAATGAGCAGTTCTTC. The chain employs TRBV5-1 and TRBJ2-1; perhaps TRBD1 as D (6 bases). The ends were cut back, 3 bases at V and 4 bases at J, with 11 bases in the middle. The CDR3 sequence is 14 residues long. Germline V gives CDR1 SGHRS, CDR2 YFSETQ.

The rearrangement joins TRBV6-5 to TRBJ1-4; 7 bases match TRBD1. CDR1 and CDR2 from the germline V gene are MNHEY and SVGAGI. Trimming took 10 bases from V and 7 from J; bases not matched to a gene: 9. The CDR3 is 13 amino acids. The CDR3 coding sequence is TGTGCCATCGGGAGGGGGCAGGGTGAAAAACTGTTTTTT. Translation gives CAIGRGQGEKLFF.

This clone came up a few times. This rearrangement joins TRBV4-3 to TRBJ2-5, with 10 positions matching TRBD2. Germline values: CDR1 LGHNA, CDR2 YSLEER. V lost 2 bases, J lost 4 bases, and 4 bases stayed unmatched. This CDR3 is built from 15 residues. CDR3 nucleotide sequence: TGCGCCAGCAGCCAATGGCTAGCGGGGGTAGAGACCCAGTACTTC. Its protein product is CASSQWLAGVETQYF.

This clone was observed a handful of times. The gene calls are TRBV11-2 and TRBJ2-1, with 12 bases matching TRBD2. Looked up from germline, CDR1 is SGHAT and CDR2 is FQNNGV. After removal of 5 bases from V and 7 bases from J, the junction contained 6 bases not matched to a gene. CDR3 size: 15 residues. This CDR3 reads CASSPRTSGVNEQFF. The CDR3 DNA sequence: TGTGCCAGCAGCCCAAGGACTAGCGGGGTTAATGAGCAGTTCTTC.

For this clone: Other DNA sequences in the sample encode the same CDR3. The chain combines TRBV7-2 with TRBJ1-2; TRBD1 matches at 9 bases. CDR1 is SGHTA and CDR2 is FQGNSA in the germline V gene. Losses at the gene ends were 3 bases for V and 8 bases for J; bases not matched to a gene: 4. The CDR3 length is 13 residues. This CDR3 reads CASSLGQGYGYTF. The CDR3 DNA is TGTGCCAGCAGCTTGGGACAGGGATACGGCTACACCTTC.

The rearrangement joins TRBV5-6 to TRBJ1-1; a weak D match, TRBD1 (6 bases). The CDR3 sequence is 14 residues long. The germline V gene has CDR1 SGHDT and CDR2 YYEEEE. The germline V and J ends were trimmed by 4 bases and 1 base, with 11 bases remaining between them. The CDR3 loop reads CASSTQGPNTEAFF. CDR3 nucleotide sequence: TGTGCCAGCAGCACCCAGGGGCCGAACACTGAAGCTTTCTTT.

This chain connects TRBV5-8 to TRBJ1-6; perhaps TRBD1 as D (5 bases). Germline V lookup: CDR1 SGHTS, CDR2 YDEGEE. The V gene lost 0 bases and the J gene lost 5 bases, with 9 bases spanning the gap. The CDR3 covers 15 residues. In DNA form, the CDR3 reads TGTGCCAGCAGCTTGGGACAGCCCGATAATTCACCCCTCCACTTT. Residues: CASSLGQPDNSPLHF.

This clone was seen a few times. This rearrangement joins TRBV7-2 to TRBJ2-1; 7 bases fit TRBD2. CDR1 is SGHTA, CDR2 FQGNSA, per germline. V shed 5 bases and J 16 bases; nucleotides not matched to a gene: 14. The CDR3 consists of 13 residues. CDR3 protein: CASSLLLAREGFF. CDR3 nucleotide sequence: TGTGCCAGCAGCCTCCTTCTAGCTAGGGAGGGATTCTTC.

This clone was picked up many times. Written as DNA, the CDR3 is TGTGCCGCCAGCAGGGGCGCCTACGAGCAGTACTTC. Its protein product is CAASRGAYEQYF. The chain employs TRBV6-5 and TRBJ2-7, with D tentatively TRBD1 (6 bases). The CDR3 sequence is 12 residues long. Germline assignment: CDR1 MNHEY and CDR2 SVGAGI. Trimming left V 11 bases short and J 2 bases short, with 13 bases between.

The rearrangement links TRBV4-1 to TRBJ2-1; weak D call: TRBD2 (7 bases). Germline lookup yields CDR1 MGHRA and CDR2 YSYEKL. Deletions cut 5 bases from V and 9 bases from J, with 14 bases between. This CDR3 contains 13 residues. The CDR3 sequence: CASSRGGAGEQFF. The CDR3 nucleotides read TGCGCCAGCAGCAGGGGGGGGGCTGGTGAGCAGTTCTTC.

The chain employs TRBV6-6 and TRBJ1-6; 10 bases match TRBD1. Per the germline V gene, CDR1 is MNHNY and CDR2 is SVGAGI (reference sequence). The CDR3 is made up of 14 amino acids. V was pared by 6 bases and J by 8 bases, with 4 bases of the junction left unmatched. The CDR3 spells CASRWTGGDSPLHF. In nucleotides, the CDR3 is TGTGCCAGCAGGTGGACAGGGGGTGATTCACCCCTCCACTTT.

V usage is TRBV2 and J usage is TRBJ2-1; perhaps TRBD2 as D (6 bases). Germline values: CDR1 SNHLY, CDR2 FYNNEI. V was clipped by 5 bases and J by 11 bases, with 16 bases between them. This CDR3 region has 13 residues. CDR3 bases: TGTGCCAGCAGTACAGTAACCGGGACTCAGCAGTTCTTC. It encodes CASSTVTGTQQFF.

The chain recombines TRBV21-1 with TRBJ2-3; TRBD2 reflects the table's D call only, with no check against the DNA. TRBV21-1 is annotated as a pseudogene. The CDR3 extends over 16 amino acids. CDR3 residues: CASGTSGGRSTDTQYF. CDR3 sequence (DNA): TGTGCCAGCGGAACTAGCGGGGGCCGTAGCACAGATACGCAGTATTTT.

This clone has a handful of counts. J is TRBJ2-7 and V is TRBV4-3, with TRBD1 matching over 7 bases. Trimming cost V 3 bases and J 1 base; bases outside gene matches: 6. In germline, CDR1 is LGHNA, CDR2 YSLEER. CDR3 length: 15 residues. The CDR3 loop reads CASSQAPGQSYEQYF. The CDR3 nucleotides read TGCGCCAGCAGCCAGGCCCCGGGACAGTCCTACGAGCAGTACTTC.

This clone was seen more than once but under ten times. The rearrangement links TRBV11-2 to TRBJ2-3; weak D call: TRBD2 (6 bases). Germline CDR1 and CDR2: SGHAT and FQNNGV. The length of the CDR3 is 13 residues. Here the CDR3 reads CAGGRGRTDTQYF. The CDR3 bases are TGTGCGGGCGGGCGGGGTCGCACAGATACGCAGTATTTT.

The rearrangement links TRBV19 to TRBJ1-5; TRBD1 matches at 8 bases. Germline assignment: CDR1 LNHDA and CDR2 SQIVND (reference sequence). The CDR3 is 15 residues long. The V segment lost 5 bases and the J segment 5 bases; nucleotides outside the gene matches: 8. The CDR3 DNA reads as TGTGCCAGTAGTCCGGACAGGGCATGGGATCAGCCCCAGCATTTT. As protein: CASSPDRAWDQPQHF.

This clone was recorded a few times. The chain combines TRBV29-1 with TRBJ2-7; the match to TRBD1 covers 8 bases. Germline V lookup: CDR1 SQVTM, CDR2 ANQGSEA. The CDR3 consists of 14 residues. Germline trimming cut 4 bases from V and 10 bases from J; bases unmatched to any gene: 15. CDR3 loop: CSVARGRSSTPQYF. The CDR3 DNA follows: TGCAGCGTTGCCAGGGGGCGATCCTCCACCCCCCAGTACTTC.

This clone has just a few counts. The V gene is TRBV18, the J gene TRBJ2-2; 10 positions match TRBD1. The CDR3 runs to 17 residues. Unmatched junction bases numbered 6, after V lost 3 bases and J lost 2 bases. Looked up from germline, CDR1 is KGHSH and CDR2 is LQKENI. Written as DNA, the CDR3 is TGTGCCAGCTCACCTCGCCGGGACAGGGGAAACACCGGGGAGCTGTTTTTT. Amino acids: CASSPRRDRGNTGELFF.

This clone was detected a few times. The V call is TRBV27, the J call TRBJ2-7; 7 nucleotides align to TRBD1. Trimming took 3 bases from V and 3 from J; bases not matched to a gene: 2. Germline CDR1 MNHEY, CDR2 SMNVEV (reference sequence). The CDR3 has 13 amino acids. The CDR3, as DNA: TGTGCCAGCAGTTTCCGGGACAGCTACGAGCAGTACTTC. It translates to CASSFRDSYEQYF.

This clone was picked up a small number of times. The CDR3 spells CASVRTGRAGELFF. The CDR3 DNA reads as TGTGCCAGCGTCAGGACAGGGCGGGCCGGGGAGCTGTTTTTT. The chain combines TRBV5-8 with TRBJ2-2; 8 positions match TRBD1. The CDR3 sequence is 14 residues long. V was pared by 7 bases and J by 6 bases, with 8 bases of the junction left unmatched. Germline CDR1 and CDR2: SGHTS and YDEGEE.

CDR3 sequence reads: CASSLGDARAGELFF. The DNA of the CDR3 is TGTGCCAGCAGCTTAGGAGACGCCAGGGCCGGGGAGCTGTTTTTT. The genes are TRBV7-3 and TRBJ2-2; TRBD1 might be the D (5 bases). Trimming left V 2 bases short and J 6 bases short, with 13 bases between. The CDR3 sequence is 15 residues long. The germline CDR1 and CDR2 sequences are SGHTA and FQGTGA.

The table lists this clone with a few counts. The J gene is TRBJ2-7, the V gene TRBV9; perhaps TRBD2 as D (5 bases). This CDR3 comprises 14 residues. V was trimmed by 5 bases and J by 6 bases, leaving 18 bases between them. The V gene's germline CDR1 is SGDLS and CDR2 YYNGEE. As DNA, the CDR3 is TGTGCCAGCAGTCCCTCGGGCGGGTACGGCGAGCAGTACTTC. Residues: CASSPSGGYGEQYF. Together with reference TRBV9 and TRBJ2-7, the CDR3 gives the full variable domain: DSGVTQTPKHLITATGQRVTLRCSPRSGDLSVYWYQQSLDQGLQFLIQYYNGEERAKGNILERFSAQQFPDLHSELNLSSLELGDSALYFCASSPSGGYGEQYFGPGTRLTVT.

This clone has only a few counts. This chain links TRBV29-1 with TRBJ1-1; TRBD1 agrees at 8 bases. Germline CDR1 and CDR2: SQVTM and ANQGSEA. This CDR3 region has 13 residues. V trimming: 7 bases; J trimming: 0 bases; junction bases outside the gene matches: 4. CDR3 amino acids: CSGGQALNTEAFF. CDR3 sequence (DNA): TGCAGCGGGGGACAGGCACTGAACACTGAAGCTTTCTTT.

This clone has a count of ten or more. The V and J genes are TRBV7-2 and TRBJ2-4; D unclear. Trimming left V 4 bases short and J 8 bases short, with 15 bases between. Per germline, CDR1 SGHTA and CDR2 FQGNSA. The CDR3 runs to 14 residues. CDR3 bases: TGTGCCAGCAGCTCGACGGCCGGGTGGGACATTCAGTACTTC. It codes for CASSSTAGWDIQYF.

This clone appeared a few times. The chain has TRBV30 and TRBJ2-2, with 13 bases that match TRBD2. The germline V gene has CDR1 GTSNPN and CDR2 SVGIG (reference sequence). With 0 bases clipped from V and 6 bases from J, the junction kept 1 base outside the gene matches. This CDR3 is built from 15 residues. The CDR3 DNA is TGTGCCTGGAGTGTTACTAGCGGGGGGGCCGGGGAGCTGTTTTTT. Translated: CAWSVTSGGAGELFF.